A few counts support the clone carrying this T cell receptor (beta chain). CDR3 length: 23 amino acids. These data come from a study of early T cells in non-severe SARS-CoV-2 infection. TCRdb recomputed calls from the 5' RACE reads with MiXCR, one row per CDR3 protein. The top ten clones hold approximately 4.7% of a sample with approximately 90,000 distinct CDR3 sequences, more than 10% of them seen once. This TCR was recovered from an adult who was a healthcare worker with PCR-confirmed SARS-CoV-2 infection or an uninfected control (not recorded which). The sample consisted of whole blood, taken at baseline. The rearrangement uses TRBV21-1 and TRBJ2-1; the table's D call of TRBD2 was not tested on the DNA. TRBV21-1 is a pseudogene. Here the CDR3 DNA reads TGTGCCAGCAGCAAACGCGCCCAAGCATTCAGACTAGCGGGAGCGAGGTCCTACAATGAGCAGTTCTTC. Protein sequence: CASSKRAQAFRLAGARSYNEQFF.